A selection of T cell receptor beta chains follows, all from one sample in a study of glioma-infiltrating T cells after dendritic cell vaccination. Sequenced by immunoSEQ multiplex PCR; TCRdb stores in-frame clones only, minus some. The sample includes about 49,000 clones, 85% of them seen just once. The source material was blood, sampled before dendritic cell vaccination. These receptors were taken from a human donor with glioblastoma. Both conserved end residues are part of each CDR3. The order of the fields is CDR3 protein, J gene, D gene, V gene, clone size. D genes are given only for firm matches. Not every row has a clone size; where given, it reads once, few, many or a size class.

CASSISGAYGYTF,TRBJ1-2,NA,TRBV19,NA
CASSLAPGQKHYGYTF,TRBJ1-2,TRBD1,TRBV5-1,NA
CASLVGSKETQYF,TRBJ2-5,NA,TRBV6-5,NA
CAIRGLAGTDTQYF,TRBJ2-3,TRBD2,TRBV10-3,NA
CASSPDRVGGYTF,TRBJ1-2,TRBD1,TRBV5-4,NA
CASSTSGRADTGELFF,TRBJ2-2,TRBD2,TRBV27,NA
CASSVSLQGTLHF,TRBJ1-6,TRBD1,TRBV6-4,few
CASSPMTVSGNTIYF,TRBJ1-3,NA,TRBV18,NA
CASSQAFSGGADEQYF,TRBJ2-7,TRBD2,TRBV4-3,NA
CASSQPVRSGDYNEQFF,TRBJ2-1,NA,TRBV4-2,NA
CASRRAAIYEQYF,TRBJ2-7,NA,TRBV7-8,NA
CASTILRGRRNQPQHF,TRBJ1-5,NA,TRBV19,NA
CASSLALGGGKDTQYF,TRBJ2-3,NA,TRBV5-1,NA